The 8 T cell receptor beta chains below all came from one sample that was sequenced in a study of shared clonotypes between healthy human individuals. The repertoire was sequenced with immunoSEQ multiplex PCR; TCRdb's copy has only in-frame clones and lacks some. The sample has more than 500,000 clones, about 96% seen once; the top ten hold nearly 0.065%. Specimen: naive CD4+ T cells sorted from blood. As for subset: CD45RA+ positively selected. The receptors here all came from a woman aged 25 to 39 in good health.

The chain couples TRBV2 to TRBJ2-7; 9 nucleotides agree with TRBD2. Germline loops: CDR1 SNHLY, CDR2 FYNNEI. Losses at the gene ends were 1 base for V and 7 bases for J; bases not matched to a gene: 8. The CDR3 consists of 15 residues. CDR3 DNA sequence: TGTGCCAGCAGTGAAGGGTTAGCGGGAGCCAGGGAGCAGTACTTC. This translates into CASSEGLAGAREQYF.

V is TRBV28 and J is TRBJ2-2, with 8 bases aligning to TRBD1. CDR1 MDHEN and CDR2 SYDVKM come from the germline V gene. The CDR3 spans 16 residues. Trimming at V came to 4 bases and at J to 1 base, leaving 5 bases not matched to a gene. The CDR3 loop reads CASSSYGTGNTGELFF. CDR3 DNA: TGTGCCAGCAGTTCTTACGGGACAGGGAACACCGGGGAGCTGTTTTTT.

About this clone itself: Relative to the germline gene, one junction end is altered; a read error may explain this. V usage is TRBV2 and J usage is TRBJ2-4; D is unclear. This CDR3 region has 11 residues. Germline V gene sequence: CDR1 SNHLY, CDR2 FYNNEI. The CDR3 sequence is CASSLQSVLFF. The CDR3 nucleotides read TGTGCCAGCAGCCTCCAAAGCGTTCTCTTCTTC.

The chain couples TRBV5-4 to TRBJ2-1, with D tentatively TRBD2 (6 bases). CDR1 SGHNT and CDR2 YYREEE come from the germline V gene (reference sequence). V gave up 2 bases and J gave up 6 bases, with 12 bases separating them. CDR3 length equals 14 residues. This CDR3 reads CASSFDLGGNEQFF. The CDR3 nucleotides read TGTGCCAGCAGCTTCGATTTGGGGGGCAATGAGCAGTTCTTC.

The V and J genes are TRBV13 and TRBJ2-3, with 7 bases fitting TRBD2. This CDR3 spans 16 amino acids. Trimming at V came to 9 bases and at J to 2 bases, leaving 14 bases not matched to a gene. Germline CDR1 and CDR2: PRHDT and FYEKMQ (reference sequence). CDR3 DNA: TGTGCCAGTACTGGTGAGGCGGGAGAGGCCACAGATACGCAGTATTTT. The encoded protein is CASTGEAGEATDTQYF.

The J gene is TRBJ1-6, the V gene TRBV28; no clear D. Germline assignment: CDR1 MDHEN and CDR2 SYDVKM. This CDR3 region has 15 residues. V lost 2 bases, J lost 5 bases, and 10 bases lay in between. CDR3 DNA: TGTGCCAGCAGTTTAGATCGGCGGAATAATTCACCCCTCCACTTT. As protein: CASSLDRRNNSPLHF.

The chain has TRBV5-5 and TRBJ1-1, with D possibly matching TRBD1 (6 bases). Germline CDR1 SGHKS, CDR2 YYEKEE (reference sequence). This CDR3 has 14 residues. V lost 4 bases to trimming and J lost 11 bases, with 21 bases between them. The CDR3 bases are TGTGCCAGCAGCACGCCCGGGACACGGGAGGAGGCTTTCTTT. Translated, it gives CASSTPGTREEAFF.

This chain uses TRBV19 with TRBJ2-1, with 7 bases lining up with TRBD2. Germline V lookup: CDR1 LNHDA, CDR2 SQIVND (reference sequence). The J segment lost 8 bases and the V segment lost 4 bases, leaving 8 bases of the junction unmatched. The CDR3 totals 14 residues. As DNA, the CDR3 is TGTGCCAGTAGTACCGGGCGGGAGTATTATGAGCAGTTCTTC. Amino acids: CASSTGREYYEQFF.